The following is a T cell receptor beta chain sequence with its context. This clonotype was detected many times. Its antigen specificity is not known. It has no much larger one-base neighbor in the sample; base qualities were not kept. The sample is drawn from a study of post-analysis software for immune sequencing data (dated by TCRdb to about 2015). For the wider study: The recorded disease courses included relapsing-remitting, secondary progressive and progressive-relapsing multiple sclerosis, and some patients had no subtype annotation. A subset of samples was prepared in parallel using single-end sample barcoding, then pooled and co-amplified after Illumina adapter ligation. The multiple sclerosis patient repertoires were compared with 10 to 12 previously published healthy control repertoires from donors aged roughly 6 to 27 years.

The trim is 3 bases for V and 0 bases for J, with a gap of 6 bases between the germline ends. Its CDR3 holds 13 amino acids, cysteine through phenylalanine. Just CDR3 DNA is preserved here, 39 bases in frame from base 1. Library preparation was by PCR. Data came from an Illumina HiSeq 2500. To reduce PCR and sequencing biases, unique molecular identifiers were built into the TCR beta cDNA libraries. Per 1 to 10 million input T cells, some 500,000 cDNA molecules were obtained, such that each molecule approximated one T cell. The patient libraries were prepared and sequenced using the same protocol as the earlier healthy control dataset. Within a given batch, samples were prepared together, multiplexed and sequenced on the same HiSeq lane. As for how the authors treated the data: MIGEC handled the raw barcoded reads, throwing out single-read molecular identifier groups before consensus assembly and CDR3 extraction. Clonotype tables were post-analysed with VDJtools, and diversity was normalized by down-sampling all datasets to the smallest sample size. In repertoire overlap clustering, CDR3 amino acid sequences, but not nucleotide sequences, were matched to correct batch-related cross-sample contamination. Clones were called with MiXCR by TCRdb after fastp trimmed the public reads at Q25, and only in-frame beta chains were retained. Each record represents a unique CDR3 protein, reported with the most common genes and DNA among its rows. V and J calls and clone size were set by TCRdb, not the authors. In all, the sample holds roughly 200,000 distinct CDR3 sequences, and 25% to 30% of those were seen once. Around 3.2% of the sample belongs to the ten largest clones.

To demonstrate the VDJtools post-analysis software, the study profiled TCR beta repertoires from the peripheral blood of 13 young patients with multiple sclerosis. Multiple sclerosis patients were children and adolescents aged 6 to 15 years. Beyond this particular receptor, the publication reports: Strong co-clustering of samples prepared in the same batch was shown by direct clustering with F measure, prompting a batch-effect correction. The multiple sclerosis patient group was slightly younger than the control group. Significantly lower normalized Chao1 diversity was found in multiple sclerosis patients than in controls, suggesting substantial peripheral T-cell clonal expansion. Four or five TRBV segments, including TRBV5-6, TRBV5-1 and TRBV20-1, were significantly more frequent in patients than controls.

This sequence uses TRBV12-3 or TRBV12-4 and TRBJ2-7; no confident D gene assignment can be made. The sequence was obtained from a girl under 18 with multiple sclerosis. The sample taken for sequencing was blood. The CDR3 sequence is CASSFGSSYEQYF. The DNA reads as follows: TGTGCCAGCAGTTTCGGCAGCTCCTACGAGCAGTACTTC.